The clone carrying this TCR beta chain has a handful of counts. Some clones are missing from TCRdb's copy, which holds only in-frame ones; the method was immunoSEQ multiplex PCR. In the table there are nearly 750,000 clones, roughly two thirds of which are singletons. These data originate in a study of shared clonotypes between healthy human individuals. Study in general: Each donor's CD8 memory used one plate, CD8 naive two, each CD4 subset three.

CDR3 length: 14 amino acids. The germline CDR1 and CDR2 sequences are MGHDK and SYGVNS. Losses at the gene ends were 6 bases for V and 0 bases for J; bases not matched to a gene: 1. Sequencing used memory CD4+ T cells sorted from blood. Subset reported: CD45RA-negative fraction. This chain uses TRBV25-1 with TRBJ1-5, with TRBD1 identical over 8 bases. This clonotype was sampled from a woman aged 25 to 39 in good health. CDR3 sequence: CASSQGASNQPQHF. CDR3 nucleotide sequence: TGTGCCAGCAGCCAGGGGGCTAGCAATCAGCCCCAGCATTTT.